This passage covers 25 T cell receptor beta chains from one sample sequenced in a study of T cell clones after liver transplantation (dated by TCRdb to between 2019 and 2020). Receptor amplification or capture employed the immunoSEQ multiplex PCR assay. TCRdb mirrors the immuneACCESS table, restricted to in-frame sequences. Some clones are absent from its copies; in checked studies, under half trace to an unresolved V gene, and the reason for the others is unknown. Recorded for this sample are about 80,000 clones; around four fifths of them occurred a single time. The top ten clonotypes cover approximately 0.47% of the sample. Sequencing used CD4+ T cells from blood, obtained 46 months after liver transplant. The origin of the receptors is a human patient who received a liver transplant. Post transplant, some T cells may arise from the graft donor.

The genes are TRBV18 and TRBJ1-5; 7 nucleotides line up with TRBD1. Germline CDR1 is KGHSH and CDR2 is LQKENI. This CDR3 spans 14 amino acids. V shed 6 bases, J shed 8 bases, and the junction held 10 bases outside the gene matches. CDR3 bases: TGTGCCAGCTCGGAAAGCGCAGGGGGAGAGCCCCAGCATTTT. It translates to CASSESAGGEPQHF.

This clone occurred a few times. The chain is built from TRBV28 and TRBJ1-5; D remains unclear. This CDR3 has 20 amino acids. Trimming took off 2 bases at V and 1 base at J, with 24 bases between the two ends. Per the germline V gene, CDR1 is MDHEN and CDR2 is SYDVKM. In nucleotides, the CDR3 is TGTGCCAGCAGTTTAATTACGGGGTCTAAGTCCTCGTGGAGCAATCAGCCCCAGCATTTT. Residues: CASSLITGSKSSWSNQPQHF.

The genes are TRBV6-6 and TRBJ2-7, with a weak D call TRBD2 (6 bases). This CDR3 comprises 14 residues. Germline CDR1 MNHNY, CDR2 SVGAGI (reference sequence). V lost 0 bases, J lost 5 bases, and 11 bases lay in between. The CDR3 here is CASSYSGRGNEQYF. The CDR3 region has the DNA TGTGCCAGCAGTTACTCAGGCCGCGGGAACGAGCAGTACTTC.

V usage is TRBV5-1 and J usage is TRBJ1-1; TRBD1 aligns across 7 bases. The CDR3 has 15 residues. From germline, CDR1 is SGHRS and CDR2 YFSETQ. The ends lost 0 bases at V and 3 bases at J; junction bases unmatched: 5. For the CDR3, the DNA is TGCGCCAGCAGCTTGGGTGCAGGGGGGGACACTGAAGCTTTCTTT. It yields the protein CASSLGAGGDTEAFF.

This clone was counted a few times. This chain uses TRBV30 with TRBJ1-5, with D unresolved. The ends were cut back, 0 bases at V and 4 bases at J, with 7 bases in the middle. The CDR3 has 13 amino acids. Germline values: CDR1 GTSNPN, CDR2 SVGIG (reference sequence). CDR3 in DNA: TGTGCCTGGAGTGTGGCCGTGAATCAGCCCCAGCATTTT. This gives the protein CAWSVAVNQPQHF.

V and J are TRBV19 and TRBJ2-1, with 7 bases fitting TRBD2. Germline trimming cut 5 bases from V and 3 bases from J; bases unmatched to any gene: 7. Germline CDR1 is LNHDA and CDR2 is SQIVND (reference sequence). There are 15 residues in the CDR3. The CDR3 coding sequence is TGTGCCAGTAGTCGAAGCGGGACCAGCTACAATGAGCAGTTCTTC. Encoded protein: CASSRSGTSYNEQFF.

By sample share, this clone is medium-sized (0.01 to 0.1%). V gene TRBV9 combines with J gene TRBJ1-1, with D hard to call. The V end lost 2 bases, the J end lost 0 bases, and 8 bases lay between the germline ends. Germline V gene sequence: CDR1 SGDLS, CDR2 YYNGEE. This CDR3 is 14 amino acids long. As DNA, the CDR3 is TGTGCCAGCAGCGTCACGGGCATGAACACTGAAGCTTTCTTT. Translating gives CASSVTGMNTEAFF.

The sample holds a few counts of this clone. The genes are TRBV5-1 and TRBJ1-2, with TRBD1 matching 10 bases. The CDR3 consists of 14 residues. Losses at the gene ends were 5 bases for V and 3 bases for J; bases not matched to a gene: 4. Germline lookup yields CDR1 SGHRS and CDR2 YFSETQ. The CDR3 reads CASRADRGDYGYTF. CDR3 in DNA: TGCGCCAGCAGGGCGGACAGGGGGGACTATGGCTACACCTTC.

There are a few counts of this clone. The genes are TRBV27 and TRBJ2-3; a weak D match, TRBD1 (5 bases). This CDR3 region has 14 residues. Looked up from germline, CDR1 is MNHEY and CDR2 is SMNVEV (reference sequence). Trimming stripped 8 bases from V and 0 bases from J, with 12 bases between. The CDR3 bases are TGTGCCAGCGGACGACAGACTAGCACAGATACGCAGTATTTT. It is translated as CASGRQTSTDTQYF.

The chain employs TRBV27 and TRBJ2-7, with D tentatively TRBD1 or TRBD2 (5 bases each). The CDR3 runs 14 residues. Germline CDR1 reads MNHEY; CDR2 reads SMNVEV (reference sequence). V lost 6 bases and J lost 2, with 14 bases in between. The CDR3 sequence is CASSTVRGAYEQYF. CDR3 DNA sequence: TGTGCCAGCAGCACGGTTAGGGGAGCCTACGAGCAGTACTTC.

CDR3 sequence: CASSPPGGVGQPQHF. The CDR3 DNA follows: TGTGCCAGCTCACCGCCCGGGGGCGTTGGTCAGCCCCAGCATTTT. The rearrangement links TRBV18 to TRBJ1-5, with D perhaps matching TRBD1 (6 bases). Germline V lookup: CDR1 KGHSH, CDR2 LQKENI. V shed 3 bases and J shed 6 bases, with 15 bases lying between them. The CDR3 sequence is 15 residues long.

The chain couples TRBV7-9 to TRBJ2-5, with D possibly TRBD2 on 6 matching bases. CDR3 length: 14 amino acids. Looked up from germline, CDR1 is SEHNR and CDR2 is FQNEAQ (reference sequence). Between the trimmed V and J ends, which lost 5 bases and 3 bases, there was a span of 13 bases. The CDR3 spells CASSPGLFKETQYF. CDR3 nucleotides: TGTGCCAGCAGCCCGGGACTTTTCAAAGAGACCCAGTACTTC.

The chain has TRBV6-5 and TRBJ1-2; a possible D gene is TRBD1 (5 bases). The CDR3 totals 14 residues. V lost 5 bases to trimming and J lost 4 bases, with 14 bases between them. Germline CDR1 reads MNHEY; CDR2 reads SVGAGI. CDR3 loop: CASSRVAGSYGYTF. The CDR3 DNA reads as TGTGCCAGCAGTAGGGTAGCAGGGAGCTATGGCTACACCTTC.

This chain connects TRBV5-5 to TRBJ2-3; D is possibly TRBD2 (5 bases). This CDR3 is 16 amino acids long. Per the germline V gene, CDR1 is SGHKS and CDR2 is YYEKEE (reference sequence). V was clipped by 0 bases and J by 2 bases, with 13 bases between them. In nucleotides, the CDR3 is TGTGCCAGCAGCTTGGTTTTGTCTAGCCTCACAGATACGCAGTATTTT. This codes for CASSLVLSSLTDTQYF.

The V call is TRBV29-1, the J call TRBJ1-2; TRBD1 might be the D (6 bases). The CDR3 loop spans 14 amino acids. V was clipped by 7 bases and J by 3 bases, with 18 bases between them. Per germline, CDR1 SQVTM and CDR2 ANQGSEA. The CDR3 bases are TGCAGCGCCGGACGGACAGACGGCTACTATGGCTACACCTTC. Amino acids: CSAGRTDGYYGYTF.

The CDR3 DNA sequence: TGTGCCATCAGTGGTGTGGGCCAGTACACGCAGTATTTT. Protein: CAISGVGQYTQYF. V is TRBV10-3 and J is TRBJ2-3; D gene unclear. Between the trimmed V and J ends, which lost 4 bases and 9 bases, there was a span of 14 bases. CDR3 length: 13 residues. Germline assignment: CDR1 ENHRY and CDR2 SYGVKD.

This chain links TRBV11-2 with TRBJ2-3; D is ambiguous. Trimming stripped 5 bases from V and 10 bases from J, with 16 bases between. The germline V gene encodes CDR1 SGHAT and CDR2 FQNNGV. This CDR3 has 13 residues. CDR3 amino acids: CASSLTITVAQYF. DNA for the CDR3: TGTGCCAGCAGCCTCACAATCACGGTGGCGCAGTATTTT.

The chain joins TRBV19 to TRBJ1-5; D gene uncertain. V was clipped by 7 bases and J by 9 bases, with 19 bases between them. The CDR3 spans 14 residues. Germline CDR1 and CDR2: LNHDA and SQIVND (reference sequence). The CDR3 nucleotides read TGTGCCAGTAAAGGAGAGCCCAGTCGTCGGCCCCAGCATTTT. Translation: CASKGEPSRRPQHF.

The CDR3 reads CASSLGGQGSAGTDTQYF. The DNA of the CDR3 is TGTGCCAGCAGCTTGGGGGGACAGGGTTCGGCCGGCACAGATACGCAGTATTTT. The chain carries TRBV5-5 and TRBJ2-3; TRBD1 matches 9 bases. Trimming took 0 bases from V and 1 from J; bases not matched to a gene: 9. This CDR3 region has 18 residues. Germline CDR1 SGHKS, CDR2 YYEKEE (reference sequence).

The chain couples TRBV11-2 to TRBJ2-5, with TRBD2 identical over 14 bases. V lost 0 bases to trimming and J lost 1 base; unmatched junction nucleotides: 4. Germline CDR1 SGHAT, CDR2 FQNNGV. The CDR3 is 18 amino acids. The CDR3 is CASSLEGLAGEVQETQYF. In DNA, the CDR3 is TGTGCCAGCAGCTTAGAGGGACTAGCGGGGGAAGTCCAAGAGACCCAGTACTTC.

V and J are TRBV28 and TRBJ2-7; D remains ambiguous. Germline V gene data show CDR1 as MDHEN and CDR2 as SYDVKM. The CDR3 consists of 14 residues. Trimming stripped 6 bases from V and 2 bases from J, with 14 bases between. CDR3 amino acids: CASRLGAPTYEQYF. CDR3 in DNA: TGTGCCAGCAGGCTCGGCGCTCCAACCTACGAGCAGTACTTC.

This clone has only a few counts. The chain has TRBV19 and TRBJ1-4; D may be TRBD1 (5 bases). In germline, CDR1 is LNHDA, CDR2 SQIVND (reference sequence). CDR3 length: 13 amino acids. V lost 3 bases and J 8 bases, leaving 10 bases between the germline ends. The CDR3 sequence is CASSIVNREKLFF. The CDR3 nucleotides read TGTGCCAGTAGTATCGTGAACAGGGAAAAACTGTTTTTT.

The CDR3 sequence is CASSLGTGIEAFF. CDR3 nucleotide sequence: TGTGCCAGCAGCTTAGGGACAGGGATTGAAGCTTTCTTT. This chain links TRBV11-2 with TRBJ1-1; TRBD1 agrees at 8 bases. This CDR3 is built from 13 residues. Germline values: CDR1 SGHAT, CDR2 FQNNGV. V gave up 1 base and J gave up 7 bases; unmatched junction bases: 2. Together with reference TRBV11-2 and TRBJ1-1, the CDR3 gives the full variable domain: EAGVAQSPRYKIIEKRQSVAFWCNPISGHATLYWYQQILGQGPKLLIQFQNNGVVDDSQLPKDRFSAERLKGVDSTLKIQPAKLEDSAVYLCASSLGTGIEAFFGQGTRLTVV.

The chain recombines TRBV9 with TRBJ2-1; D gene unclear. This CDR3 is built from 14 residues. Germline loops: CDR1 SGDLS, CDR2 YYNGEE. The V end was cut by 0 bases, the J end by 6 bases, with 10 bases between. The CDR3: CASSVERSSNEQFF. As DNA, the CDR3 is TGTGCCAGCAGCGTAGAAAGGAGTTCCAATGAGCAGTTCTTC. Variable domain in full (rest from reference TRBV9 and TRBJ2-1): DSGVTQTPKHLITATGQRVTLRCSPRSGDLSVYWYQQSLDQGLQFLIQYYNGEERAKGNILERFSAQQFPDLHSELNLSSLELGDSALYFCASSVERSSNEQFFGPGTRLTVL.

Turning to this clone: The same CDR3 arises from other DNA sequences in this sample as well. This rearrangement joins TRBV5-4 to TRBJ1-1; D unresolved. The ends were cut back, 6 bases at V and 3 bases at J, with 12 bases in the middle. Looked up from germline, CDR1 is SGHNT and CDR2 is YYREEE (reference sequence). The CDR3 sequence is 13 residues long. The CDR3 nucleotides read TGTGCCAGCACCCTGGACCGTGACACTGAAGCTTTCTTT. Amino acids: CASTLDRDTEAFF.